Described below is a single T cell receptor beta chain sequence and its context. The antigen is undetermined. The record originates from a study of T cell responses to AZD1222 COVID-19 vaccine. Study-level findings and limits: Rises in breadth and depth of Spike-specific TCRs came after two AZD1222 doses. Targets within unmutated variant regions were reportedly found for nearly half of spike-specific TCRs. Clonal diversity may have been underestimated in mostly white British donors. Seropositive status at baseline applied to only a handful of AZD1222 recipients.

The assay was immunoSEQ multiplex PCR, and TCRdb's table has in-frame clones only and misses some. Of around 200,000 clones in the sample, roughly 94% were seen once. The sequence was obtained from an adult who received the AZD1222 COVID-19 vaccine. The starting material was peripheral blood, obtained 28 days after the second AZD1222 dose.

The CDR3: CASAIDYEQYF. In nucleotides, the CDR3 is TGTGCTAGCGCCATAGACTACGAGCAGTACTTC. The chain combines TRBV12-5 with TRBJ2-7; D is ambiguous. V gave up 9 bases and J gave up 3 bases, with 9 bases separating them. Looked up from germline, CDR1 is LGHNT and CDR2 is FRNRAP. This CDR3 has 11 amino acids.